These 30 T cell receptor beta chains were all obtained from the same sample, sequenced in a study of blood T cell repertoires in COVID-19. Repertoires were generated with immunoSEQ multiplex PCR, while TCRdb's copy carries only in-frame clones and drops some. The sample has 250,000 to 300,000 clones, roughly 88% seen once. Sequencing input: peripheral blood. These receptors all stem from a woman between 65 and 79 years old with acute or convalescent COVID-19.

The sample holds one count of this clone. The chain joins TRBV6-5 to TRBJ2-2; TRBD1 agrees at 7 bases. CDR1 is MNHEY and CDR2 is SVGAGI in the germline V gene. The CDR3 has 15 residues. The junction had 8 bases not matched to a gene; V was cut back by 5 bases and J by 5 bases. CDR3 sequence (DNA): TGTGCCAGCAGTCTCGACAGGGCCCCGACCGGGGAGCTGTTTTTT. Translation: CASSLDRAPTGELFF.

The CDR3 loop is CASTDRANEKLFF. CDR3 in DNA: TGTGCCAGTACGGACAGGGCGAATGAAAAACTGTTTTTT. The chain links TRBV19 to TRBJ1-4, with 8 bases matching TRBD1. The ends lost 7 bases at V and 5 bases at J; junction bases unmatched: 3. The CDR3 length is 13 residues. The germline V gene encodes CDR1 LNHDA and CDR2 SQIVND (reference sequence).

The chain joins TRBV7-8 to TRBJ2-7; 11 bases are a match to TRBD1. Germline trimming cut 5 bases from V and 4 bases from J; bases unmatched to any gene: 7. Germline V lookup: CDR1 SGHVS, CDR2 FQNEAQ. This CDR3 is 15 amino acids long. The CDR3 DNA reads TGTGCCAGCAGCCGCCGGGGACAGGGGGGGTACGAGCAGTACTTC. Protein product: CASSRRGQGGYEQYF. Using reference TRBV7-8 and TRBJ2-7 for the parts outside the CDR3, the full variable domain is GAGVSQSPRYKVAKRGQDVALRCDPISGHVSLFWYQQALGQGPEFLTYFQNEAQLDKSGLPSDRFFAERPEGSVSTLKIQRTQQEDSAVYLCASSRRGQGGYEQYFGPGTRLTVT.

The gene calls are TRBV19 and TRBJ2-7; TRBD1 agrees at 7 bases. J lost 5 bases, V lost 2 bases, and 6 bases had no gene match. The CDR3 has 14 residues. Germline CDR1 reads LNHDA; CDR2 reads SQIVND (reference sequence). The CDR3 region has the DNA TGTGCCAGTAGTATACCCCGACAGGGCAACGAGCAGTACTTC. Translated: CASSIPRQGNEQYF.

A word on this clone: The sample holds other DNA sequences that translate to the same CDR3. The chain uses TRBV4-2 and TRBJ2-7; D is ambiguous. The CDR3 extends over 14 amino acids. CDR1 and CDR2 (germline): LGHNA, YNFKEQ. Trimming took 0 bases from V and 0 from J, leaving 6 bases between them. CDR3 bases: TGTGCCAGCAGCCAAGACCTATCCTCCTACGAGCAGTACTTC. It codes for CASSQDLSSYEQYF.

This sequence joins TRBV6-5 and TRBJ2-5; tentative D call: TRBD2 (7 bases). Deletions cut 5 bases from V and 4 bases from J, with 14 bases between. The CDR3 has 14 amino acids. Germline lookup yields CDR1 MNHEY and CDR2 SVGAGI. This CDR3 is CASSLGGPGETQYF. The CDR3 DNA reads as TGTGCCAGCAGTCTCGGGGGGCCTGGAGAGACCCAGTACTTC.

The chain couples TRBV5-4 to TRBJ2-7; 8 positions agree with TRBD1. The CDR3 has 13 amino acids. V lost 4 bases and J lost 2; bases outside the gene matches: 2. Germline V gene data show CDR1 as SGHNT and CDR2 as YYREEE (reference sequence). In DNA form, the CDR3 reads TGTGCCAGCAGCCAACAGGGGGCCTACGAGCAGTACTTC. Its translation is CASSQQGAYEQYF.

The genes are TRBV6-5 and TRBJ1-1, with D unresolved. Trimming pared 6 bases from V and 1 base from J, leaving 6 bases between. The CDR3 contains 12 residues. CDR1 MNHEY and CDR2 SVGAGI come from the germline V gene. The CDR3 DNA follows: TGTGCCAGCAGGCGGGAGAACACTGAAGCTTTCTTT. Translation gives CASRRENTEAFF.

The gene calls are TRBV11-2 and TRBJ1-1, with TRBD1 as a possible D gene (6 bases). CDR3 length: 14 amino acids. The germline CDR1 and CDR2 sequences are SGHAT and FQNNGV. The ends were cut back, 3 bases at V and 0 bases at J, with 8 bases in the middle. CDR3 sequence: CASSLGAVNTEAFF. CDR3 nucleotides: TGTGCCAGCAGCTTGGGGGCGGTGAACACTGAAGCTTTCTTT.

This chain joins TRBV9 and TRBJ1-6; 8 bases fit TRBD1. This CDR3 has 14 residues. CDR1 and CDR2 (germline): SGDLS, YYNGEE. V gave up 4 bases and J gave up 10 bases; unmatched junction bases: 7. In nucleotides, the CDR3 is TGTGCCAGCAGCCTGGGACAGGTCGGGTCACCCCTCCACTTT. It specifies CASSLGQVGSPLHF.

V usage is TRBV5-1 and J usage is TRBJ1-2; a possible D gene is TRBD1 (5 bases). V lost 6 bases to trimming and J lost 2 bases, with 14 bases between them. CDR3 length: 14 residues. Germline V CDR1 and CDR2: SGHRS, YFSETQ. CDR3 loop: CASTPQDTNYGYTF. DNA for the CDR3: TGCGCCAGCACCCCCCAGGACACGAACTATGGCTACACCTTC.

The chain joins TRBV2 to TRBJ2-4; possibly TRBD1 for D (6 bases). Germline assignment: CDR1 SNHLY and CDR2 FYNNEI. V lost 5 bases to trimming and J lost 4 bases, with 12 bases between them. This CDR3 region has 14 residues. DNA for the CDR3: TGTGCCAGCAGTTCCGACAGGAAGAAAAACATTCAGTACTTC. Amino acid sequence: CASSSDRKKNIQYF.

The chain combines TRBV25-1 with TRBJ1-1; possible D gene TRBD1, 6 bases. In germline, CDR1 is MGHDK, CDR2 SYGVNS. The V end lost 6 bases, the J end lost 1 base, and 12 bases lay between the germline ends. CDR3 size: 14 residues. The CDR3 region is CASRETGSNTEAFF. The CDR3 nucleotides are TGTGCCAGCAGGGAGACAGGTTCGAACACTGAAGCTTTCTTT. Looking up the rest from reference TRBV25-1 and TRBJ1-1 gives the full variable domain: EADIYQTPRYLVIGTGKKITLECSQTMGHDKMYWYQQDPGMELHLIHYSYGVNSTEKGDLSSESTVSRIRTEHFPLTLESARPSHTSQYLCASRETGSNTEAFFGQGTRLTVV.

The chain has TRBV19 and TRBJ1-2; D not resolved. CDR1 is LNHDA, CDR2 SQIVND, per germline (reference sequence). This CDR3 is built from 15 residues. Trimming stripped 6 bases from V and 9 bases from J, with 23 bases between. The CDR3: CASRGPGSPPGSYTF. CDR3 nucleotide sequence: TGTGCCAGTAGAGGACCGGGCAGCCCCCCGGGGAGCTACACCTTC. Based on the CDR3 plus reference TRBV19 and TRBJ1-2, the full variable domain is DGGITQSPKYLFRKEGQNVTLSCEQNLNHDAMYWYRQDPGQGLRLIYYSQIVNDFQKGDIAEGYSVSREKKESFPLTVTSAQKNPTAFYLCASRGPGSPPGSYTFGSGTRLTVV.

The chain has TRBV3-1 (or the pseudogene TRBV3-2) and TRBJ1-3, with TRBD1 as a possible D gene (5 bases). The germline V gene has CDR1 LGHDT and CDR2 YNNKEL (reference sequence). The CDR3 covers 16 residues. The V and J ends lost 0 bases and 3 bases respectively, with 12 bases between them. The CDR3 loop is CASSQETDLGGNTIYF. The CDR3 bases are TGTGCCAGCAGCCAAGAGACAGACCTCGGTGGAAACACCATATATTTT.

This chain connects TRBV19 to TRBJ1-4; tentatively, D is TRBD1 (5 bases). Germline V gene data show CDR1 as LNHDA and CDR2 as SQIVND (reference sequence). V lost 3 bases and J 3 bases, leaving 11 bases between the germline ends. This CDR3 comprises 15 residues. The CDR3 nucleotides are TGTGCCAGTAGTATCCGGACGACAGCTAATGAAAAACTGTTTTTT. It yields the protein CASSIRTTANEKLFF.

This chain links TRBV12-3 or TRBV12-4 with TRBJ1-4, with D hard to call. V lost 3 bases, J lost 7 bases, and 6 bases lay in between. This CDR3 contains 12 residues. The CDR3 is CASSFSGEKLFF. CDR3 DNA: TGTGCCAGCAGTTTTAGTGGTGAAAAACTGTTTTTT.

The count of this clone is one. The chain employs TRBV12-3 or TRBV12-4 and TRBJ1-4; D uncertain. Trimming took 9 bases from V and 4 from J, leaving 9 bases between them. CDR3 length: 12 amino acids. CDR3 sequence: CASRGNNEKLFF. The CDR3 nucleotides read TGTGCCAGTAGAGGGAATAATGAAAAACTGTTTTTT.

In nucleotides, the CDR3 is TGTGCCAGTAGTATGGGTCAGGGGAACCGAGAGACCCAGTACTTC. It encodes CASSMGQGNRETQYF. The rearrangement joins TRBV19 to TRBJ2-5; TRBD1 might be the D (6 bases). The germline V and J ends were trimmed by 3 bases and 4 bases, with 15 bases remaining between them. Germline CDR1 and CDR2: LNHDA and SQIVND (reference sequence). CDR3 size: 15 residues.

The V gene is TRBV6-5, the J gene TRBJ1-1, with 7 positions matching TRBD1. The CDR3 consists of 15 residues. The germline V gene encodes CDR1 MNHEY and CDR2 SVGAGI. V lost 7 bases to trimming and J lost 0 bases; unmatched junction nucleotides: 8. CDR3 sequence: CASTFNRGLNTEAFF. CDR3 nucleotides: TGTGCCAGCACCTTTAACAGGGGCCTGAACACTGAAGCTTTCTTT.

The chain combines TRBV29-1 with TRBJ2-6; 9 bases are a match to TRBD1. Germline CDR1 SQVTM, CDR2 ANQGSEA. The J segment lost 0 bases and the V segment lost 5 bases, leaving 2 bases of the junction unmatched. This CDR3 region has 15 residues. CDR3 in DNA: TGCAGCGTTAGGGGACAGGGCTCTGGGGCCAACGTCCTGACTTTC. Translating gives CSVRGQGSGANVLTF. The variable domain in full, completed from reference TRBV29-1 and TRBJ2-6, reads SAVISQKPSRDICQRGTSLTIQCQVDSQVTMMFWYRQQPGQSLTLIATANQGSEATYESGFVIDKFPISRPNLTFSTLTVSNMSPEDSSIYLCSVRGQGSGANVLTFGAGSRLTVL.

This rearrangement joins TRBV28 to TRBJ1-2; 9 bases are shared with TRBD1. This CDR3 spans 13 amino acids. J was trimmed by 8 bases and V by 6 bases; bases with no gene match: 7. CDR1 and CDR2 from the germline V gene are MDHEN and SYDVKM. The CDR3 is CASSRTGEEGYTF. CDR3 bases: TGTGCCAGCAGCCGGACAGGGGAAGAGGGCTACACCTTC.

Written as DNA, the CDR3 is TGTGCCAGCAGCTTGGGGGGGGGACCGTCTCTGTACTTC. Protein: CASSLGGGPSLYF. J is TRBJ2-7 and V is TRBV5-4, with TRBD2 identical over 7 bases. The trim removed 0 bases at V and 12 bases at J, leaving 9 bases unmatched. Per the germline V gene, CDR1 is SGHNT and CDR2 is YYREEE (reference sequence). The CDR3 is 13 amino acids.

V and J are TRBV5-6 and TRBJ1-5; 9 positions match TRBD1. The CDR3 loop spans 16 amino acids. Trimming at V came to 0 bases and at J to 5 bases, leaving 6 bases not matched to a gene. Germline V gene lookup returns CDR1 SGHDT and CDR2 YYEEEE. The CDR3 loop reads CASSLGGTGNHQPQHF. The DNA for the CDR3 is TGTGCCAGCAGCTTGGGAGGGACAGGGAATCATCAGCCCCAGCATTTT.

This chain connects TRBV7-9 to TRBJ1-6; 7 nucleotides agree with TRBD1. Germline CDR1 reads SEHNR; CDR2 reads FQNEAQ (reference sequence). This CDR3 has 15 amino acids. V was clipped by 5 bases and J by 6 bases; unmatched bases: 7. CDR3 nucleotides: TGTGCCAGCAGCCCCCGGGACAGTGCTAATTCACCCCTCCACTTT. This encodes CASSPRDSANSPLHF.

The chain joins TRBV5-6 to TRBJ1-4; no reliable D call. The CDR3 loop spans 13 amino acids. V lost 2 bases, J lost 10 bases, and 12 bases lay in between. Germline V gene sequence: CDR1 SGHDT, CDR2 YYEEEE. Here the CDR3 DNA reads TGTGCCAGCAGCTTTCTCTCGCGGGGAAAACTGTTTTTT. It specifies CASSFLSRGKLFF.

The chain combines TRBV5-1 with TRBJ2-1, with 10 nucleotides matching TRBD1. Trimming cost V 0 bases and J 6 bases; bases outside gene matches: 6. Germline CDR1 is SGHRS and CDR2 is YFSETQ. The CDR3 is 16 residues long. CDR3 protein: CASSLAGTGVLNEQFF. The CDR3 coding sequence is TGCGCCAGCAGCTTGGCCGGGACAGGGGTACTCAATGAGCAGTTCTTC.

The chain recombines TRBV6-5 with TRBJ2-2, with D perhaps matching TRBD1 (6 bases). Trimming stripped 6 bases from V and 1 base from J, with 9 bases between. Germline-derived CDR1 and CDR2 are MNHEY and SVGAGI. The CDR3 consists of 14 residues. CDR3 nucleotide sequence: TGTGCCAGCAGGACAGGACAGAACACCGGGGAGCTGTTTTTT. Translated, it gives CASRTGQNTGELFF.

The CDR3 nucleotides read TGTGCCAGCAGCGTCGGGCAGGGGCAAGAGACCCAGTACTTC. Translating it yields CASSVGQGQETQYF. The chain has TRBV9 and TRBJ2-5; D perhaps matches TRBD1 (6 bases). The ends were cut back, 2 bases at V and 2 bases at J, with 10 bases in the middle. This CDR3 spans 14 amino acids. The germline V gene encodes CDR1 SGDLS and CDR2 YYNGEE.

The CDR3 reads CASSQSGTGGNEKLFF. In nucleotides, the CDR3 is TGTGCCAGCAGCCAATCGGGGACAGGGGGGAATGAAAAACTGTTTTTT. The rearrangement joins TRBV5-6 to TRBJ1-4, with 11 bases fitting TRBD1. The ends lost 4 bases at V and 5 bases at J; junction bases unmatched: 7. The CDR3 covers 16 residues. CDR1 and CDR2 (germline): SGHDT, YYEEEE.